This T cell receptor (beta chain) came from a study of T cell responses to AZD1222 COVID-19 vaccine. Assay used: immunoSEQ multiplex PCR; TCRdb lists only in-frame clones, some missing. The table shows about 110,000 clones, with around 87% occurring only once. The V gene lost 5 bases and the J gene lost 4 bases, with 12 bases spanning the gap. The CDR3 loop spans 14 amino acids. From germline, CDR1 is SEHNR and CDR2 FQNEAQ (reference sequence). A note on this clone: Its antigen is not known.

Whole-study results and caveats: Donors in the cohort were predominantly white British and more often female, and clonal diversity was possibly underestimated. Among vaccine-associated CD4 TCRs, coverage spanned spike, with dominance at 160-218 and 743-854. A rise in Spike-specific TCR breadth and depth followed two AZD1222 doses. Epitopes outside B.1.351 and B.1.1.7 mutated regions reportedly drew nearly half of spike TCRs.

Specimen: peripheral blood, collected 28 days after the second AZD1222 dose. This clonotype originated in an adult who received the AZD1222 COVID-19 vaccine. The chain is built from TRBV7-9 and TRBJ1-3, with D hard to call. The CDR3 DNA follows: TGTGCCAGCAGCGTCGCCAGTCTGGGAAACACCATATATTTT. Translated, it gives CASSVASLGNTIYF.